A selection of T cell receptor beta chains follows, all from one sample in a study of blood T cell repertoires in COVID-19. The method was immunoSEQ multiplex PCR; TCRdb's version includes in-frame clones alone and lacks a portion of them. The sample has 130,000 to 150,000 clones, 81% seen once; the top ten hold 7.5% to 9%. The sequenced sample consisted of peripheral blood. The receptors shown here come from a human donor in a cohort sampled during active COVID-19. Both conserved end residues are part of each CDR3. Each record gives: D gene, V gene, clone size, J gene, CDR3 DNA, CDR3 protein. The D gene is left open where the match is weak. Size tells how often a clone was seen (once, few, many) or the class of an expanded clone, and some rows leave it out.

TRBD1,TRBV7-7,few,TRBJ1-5,TGTGCCAGCAGCCCAATCCAAGGACAGGGGGCCGGTCAGCCCCAGCATTTT,CASSPIQGQGAGQPQHF
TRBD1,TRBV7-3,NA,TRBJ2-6,TGTGCCAGCAGTCGAGAGGGGGCTAGTGGGGCCAACGTCCTGACTTTC,CASSREGASGANVLTF
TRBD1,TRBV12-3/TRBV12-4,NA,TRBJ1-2,TGTGCCAGCTCGGACAGGGCCGAGGGCTACACCTTC,CASSDRAEGYTF
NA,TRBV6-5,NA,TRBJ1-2,TGTGCCAGCAGTTACTCCATCGGCAGGTCTAACTATGGCTACACCTTC,CASSYSIGRSNYGYTF
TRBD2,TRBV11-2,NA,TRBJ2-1,TGTGCCAGCAGCTCAATTAGCGGGAGTCGGAACAATGAGCAGTTCTTC,CASSSISGSRNNEQFF
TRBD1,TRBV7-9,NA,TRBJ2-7,TGTGCCAGCAGCTTTCCAGGGGGCTACGAGCAGTACTTC,CASSFPGGYEQYF
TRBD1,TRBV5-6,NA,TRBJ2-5,TGTGCCAGCAGCGAAGGGACAGGGCAAGAGACCCAGTACTTC,CASSEGTGQETQYF
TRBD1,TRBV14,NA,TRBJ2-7,TGTGCCAGCGCCGGACAGGGGCTCAACGAGCAGTACTTC,CASAGQGLNEQYF
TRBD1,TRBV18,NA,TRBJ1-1,TGTGCCAGCTCACGAGGGCAGGGGGTCGTTGAAGCTTTCTTT,CASSRGQGVVEAFF
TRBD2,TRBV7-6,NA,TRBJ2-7,TGTGCCAGCAGCTTAGCGACTAGCGTCTCCTACGAGCAGTACTTC,CASSLATSVSYEQYF